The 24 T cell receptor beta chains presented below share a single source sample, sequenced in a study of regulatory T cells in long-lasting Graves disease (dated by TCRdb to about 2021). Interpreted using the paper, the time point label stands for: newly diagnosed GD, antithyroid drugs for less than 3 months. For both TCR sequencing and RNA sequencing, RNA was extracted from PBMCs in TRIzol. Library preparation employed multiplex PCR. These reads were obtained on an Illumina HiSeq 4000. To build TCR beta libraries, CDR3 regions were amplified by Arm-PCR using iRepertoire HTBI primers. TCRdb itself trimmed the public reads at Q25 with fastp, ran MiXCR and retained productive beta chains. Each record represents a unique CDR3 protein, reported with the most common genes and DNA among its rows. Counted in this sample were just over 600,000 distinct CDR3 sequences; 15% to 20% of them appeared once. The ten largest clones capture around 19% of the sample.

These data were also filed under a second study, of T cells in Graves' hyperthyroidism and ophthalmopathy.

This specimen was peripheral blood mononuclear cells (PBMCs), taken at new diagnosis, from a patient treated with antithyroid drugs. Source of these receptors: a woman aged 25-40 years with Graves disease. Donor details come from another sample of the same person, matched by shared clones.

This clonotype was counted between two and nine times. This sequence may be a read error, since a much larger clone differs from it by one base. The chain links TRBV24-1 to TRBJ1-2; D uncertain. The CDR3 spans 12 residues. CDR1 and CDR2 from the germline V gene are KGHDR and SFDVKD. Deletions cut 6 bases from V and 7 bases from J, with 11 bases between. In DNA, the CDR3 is TGTGCCACCAGTAATGGAGTACGTGGCTACACCTTC. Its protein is CATSNGVRGYTF.

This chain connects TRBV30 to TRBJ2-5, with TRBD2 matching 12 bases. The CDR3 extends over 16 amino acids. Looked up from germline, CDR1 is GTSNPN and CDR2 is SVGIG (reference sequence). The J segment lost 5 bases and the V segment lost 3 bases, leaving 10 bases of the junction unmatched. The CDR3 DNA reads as TGTGCCTGGAGGACTGGACTAGCGGGACGGGGGGAGACCCAGTACTTC. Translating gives CAWRTGLAGRGETQYF. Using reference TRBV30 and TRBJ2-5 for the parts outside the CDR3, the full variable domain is SQTIHQWPATLVQPVGSPLSLECTVEGTSNPNLYWYRQAAGRGLQLLFYSVGIGQISSEVPQNLSASRPQDRQFILSSKKLLLSDSGFYLCAWRTGLAGRGETQYFGPGTRLLVL.

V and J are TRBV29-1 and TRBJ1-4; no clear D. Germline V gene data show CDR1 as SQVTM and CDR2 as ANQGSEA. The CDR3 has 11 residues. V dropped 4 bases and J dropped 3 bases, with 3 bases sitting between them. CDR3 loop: CSVVANEKLFF. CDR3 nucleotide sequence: TGCAGCGTTGTGGCTAATGAAAAACTGTTTTTT. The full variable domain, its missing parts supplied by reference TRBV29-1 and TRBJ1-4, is SAVISQKPSRDICQRGTSLTIQCQVDSQVTMMFWYRQQPGQSLTLIATANQGSEATYESGFVIDKFPISRPNLTFSTLTVSNMSPEDSSIYLCSVVANEKLFFGSGTQLSVL.

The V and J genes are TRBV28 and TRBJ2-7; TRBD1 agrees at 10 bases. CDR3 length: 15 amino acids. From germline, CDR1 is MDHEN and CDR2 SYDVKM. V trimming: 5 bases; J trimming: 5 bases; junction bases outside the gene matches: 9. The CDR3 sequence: CASSKPTGGKNEQYF. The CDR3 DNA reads TGTGCCAGCAGTAAGCCGACAGGGGGCAAAAACGAGCAGTACTTC.

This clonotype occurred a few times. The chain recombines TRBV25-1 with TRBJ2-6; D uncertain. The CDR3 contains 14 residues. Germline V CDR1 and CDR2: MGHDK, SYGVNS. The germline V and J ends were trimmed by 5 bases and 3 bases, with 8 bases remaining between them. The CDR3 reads CASSPWDGANVLTF. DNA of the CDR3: TGTGCCAGCAGTCCCTGGGATGGGGCCAACGTCCTGACTTTC.

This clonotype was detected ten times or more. The CDR3 region is CASSLTGPGSPGKPQHF. As DNA, the CDR3 is TGTGCCAGCAGTTTGACAGGGCCAGGCTCCCCAGGGAAGCCCCAGCATTTT. The gene calls are TRBV27 and TRBJ1-5, with 7 positions matching TRBD1. The CDR3 is made up of 17 amino acids. Germline CDR1 reads MNHEY; CDR2 reads SMNVEV (reference sequence). V trimming: 3 bases; J trimming: 8 bases; junction bases outside the gene matches: 16.

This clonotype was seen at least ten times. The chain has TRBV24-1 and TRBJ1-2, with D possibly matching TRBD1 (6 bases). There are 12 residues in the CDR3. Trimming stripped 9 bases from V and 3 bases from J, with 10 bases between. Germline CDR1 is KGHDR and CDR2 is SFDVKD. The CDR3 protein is CATREGDYGYTF. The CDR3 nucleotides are TGTGCCACCCGGGAGGGGGACTATGGCTACACCTTC.

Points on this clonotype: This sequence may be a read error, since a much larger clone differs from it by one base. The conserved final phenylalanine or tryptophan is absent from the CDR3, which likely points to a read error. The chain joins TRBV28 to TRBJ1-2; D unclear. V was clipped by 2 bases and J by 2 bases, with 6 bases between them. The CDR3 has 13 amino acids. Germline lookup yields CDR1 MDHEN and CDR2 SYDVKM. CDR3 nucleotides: TGTGCCAGCAGTTTAAATGGAAACTATGGCTACACCCTC. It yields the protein CASSLNGNYGYTL.

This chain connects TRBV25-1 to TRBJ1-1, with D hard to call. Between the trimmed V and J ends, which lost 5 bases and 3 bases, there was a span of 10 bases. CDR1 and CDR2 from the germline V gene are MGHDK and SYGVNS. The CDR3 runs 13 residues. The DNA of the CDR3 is TGTGCCAGCAGTCCACCTTATTACACTGAAGCTTTCTTT. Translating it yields CASSPPYYTEAFF.

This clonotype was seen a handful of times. Here the CDR3 DNA reads TGCAGTGCTAGAGATTGGGCCAGGGCCCAAGAGACCCAGTACTTC. This translates into CSARDWARAQETQYF. The genes are TRBV20-1 and TRBJ2-5; D possibly corresponds to TRBD1 (5 bases). CDR3 length: 15 residues. Germline CDR1 DFQATT, CDR2 SNEGSKA (reference sequence). V gave up 0 bases and J gave up 1 base, with 12 bases separating them.

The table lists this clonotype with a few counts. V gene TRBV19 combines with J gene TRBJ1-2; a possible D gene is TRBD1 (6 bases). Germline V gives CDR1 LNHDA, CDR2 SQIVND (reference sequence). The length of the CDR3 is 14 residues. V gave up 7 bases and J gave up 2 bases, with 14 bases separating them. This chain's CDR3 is CASTRDTGNYGYTF. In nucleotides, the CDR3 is TGTGCCAGTACCCGAGATACAGGGAACTATGGCTACACCTTC.

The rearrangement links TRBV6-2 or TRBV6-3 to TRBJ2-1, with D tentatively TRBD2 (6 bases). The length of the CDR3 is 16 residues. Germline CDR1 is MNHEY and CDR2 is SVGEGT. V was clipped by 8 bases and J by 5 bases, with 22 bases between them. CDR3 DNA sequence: TGTGCCAGCGGAACCTTCGGGACTGCTAACAACAATGAGCAGTTCTTC. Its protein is CASGTFGTANNNEQFF.

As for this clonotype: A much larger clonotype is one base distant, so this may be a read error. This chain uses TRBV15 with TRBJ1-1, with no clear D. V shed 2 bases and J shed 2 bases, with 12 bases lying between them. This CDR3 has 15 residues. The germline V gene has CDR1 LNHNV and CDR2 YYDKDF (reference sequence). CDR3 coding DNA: TGTGCCACCAGCAGAATCGGCAGGCTAAACACTGAAGCTTTCTTT. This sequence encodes CATSRIGRLNTEAFF.

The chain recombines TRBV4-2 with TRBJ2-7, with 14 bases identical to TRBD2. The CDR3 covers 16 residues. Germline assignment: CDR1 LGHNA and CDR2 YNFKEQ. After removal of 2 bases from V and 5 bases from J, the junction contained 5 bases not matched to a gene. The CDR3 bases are TGTGCCAGCAGCCAATCCAGGGGACTAGCGGGAGACGAGCAGTACTTC. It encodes CASSQSRGLAGDEQYF.

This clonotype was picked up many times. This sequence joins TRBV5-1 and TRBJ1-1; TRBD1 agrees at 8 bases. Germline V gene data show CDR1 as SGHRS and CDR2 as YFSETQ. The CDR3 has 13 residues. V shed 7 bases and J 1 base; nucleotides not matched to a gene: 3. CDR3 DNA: TGCGCCAGCTCGACAGGGGAGAACACTGAAGCTTTCTTT. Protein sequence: CASSTGENTEAFF.

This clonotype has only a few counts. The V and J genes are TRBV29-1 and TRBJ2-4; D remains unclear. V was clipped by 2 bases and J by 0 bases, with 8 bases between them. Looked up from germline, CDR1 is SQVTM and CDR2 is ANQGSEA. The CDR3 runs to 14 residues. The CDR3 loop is CSVESGKAKNIQYF. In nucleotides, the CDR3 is TGCAGCGTTGAATCCGGTAAAGCCAAAAACATTCAGTACTTC.

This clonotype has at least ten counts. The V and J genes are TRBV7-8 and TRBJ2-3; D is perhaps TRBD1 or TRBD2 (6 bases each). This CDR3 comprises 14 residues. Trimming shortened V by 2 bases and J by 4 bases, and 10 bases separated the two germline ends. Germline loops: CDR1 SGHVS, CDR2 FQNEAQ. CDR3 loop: CASSLMRGADTQYF. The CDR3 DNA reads TGTGCCAGCAGCTTAATGAGGGGGGCAGATACGCAGTATTTT.

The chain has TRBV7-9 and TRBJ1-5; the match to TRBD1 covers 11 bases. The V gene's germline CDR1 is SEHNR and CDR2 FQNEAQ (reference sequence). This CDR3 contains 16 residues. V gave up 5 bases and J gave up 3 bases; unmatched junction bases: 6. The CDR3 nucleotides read TGTGCCAGCAGCCCCGGACAGGGGGCGAACAATCAGCCCCAGCATTTT. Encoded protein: CASSPGQGANNQPQHF.

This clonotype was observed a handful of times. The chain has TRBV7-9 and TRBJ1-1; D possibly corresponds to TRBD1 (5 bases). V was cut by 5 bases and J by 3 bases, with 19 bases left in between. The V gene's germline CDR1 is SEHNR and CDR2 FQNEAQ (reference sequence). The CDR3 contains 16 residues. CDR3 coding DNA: TGTGCCAGCAGCCCAGGCCGGGTACTAGGGGACACTGAAGCTTTCTTT. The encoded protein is CASSPGRVLGDTEAFF.

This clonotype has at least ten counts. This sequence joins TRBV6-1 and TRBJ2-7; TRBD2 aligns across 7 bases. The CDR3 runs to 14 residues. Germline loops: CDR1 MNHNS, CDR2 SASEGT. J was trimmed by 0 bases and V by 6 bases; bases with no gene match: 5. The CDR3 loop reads CASRPGGTSYEQYF. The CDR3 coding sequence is TGTGCCAGCAGACCGGGGGGAACCTCCTACGAGCAGTACTTC.

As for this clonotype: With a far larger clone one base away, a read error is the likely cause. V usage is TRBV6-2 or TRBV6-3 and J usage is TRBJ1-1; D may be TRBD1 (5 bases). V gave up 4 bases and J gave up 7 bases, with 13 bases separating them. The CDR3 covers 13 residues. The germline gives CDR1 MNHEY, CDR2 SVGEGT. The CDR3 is CASSCKTVGEAFF. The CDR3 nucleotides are TGTGCCAGCAGTTGTAAGACAGTCGGTGAAGCTTTCTTT.

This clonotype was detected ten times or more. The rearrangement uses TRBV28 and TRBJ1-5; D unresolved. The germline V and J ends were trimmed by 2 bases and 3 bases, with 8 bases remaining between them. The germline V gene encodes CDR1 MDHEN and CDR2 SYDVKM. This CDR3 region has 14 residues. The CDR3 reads CASSLPQFNQPQHF. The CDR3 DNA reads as TGTGCCAGCAGTTTACCGCAGTTCAATCAGCCCCAGCATTTT.

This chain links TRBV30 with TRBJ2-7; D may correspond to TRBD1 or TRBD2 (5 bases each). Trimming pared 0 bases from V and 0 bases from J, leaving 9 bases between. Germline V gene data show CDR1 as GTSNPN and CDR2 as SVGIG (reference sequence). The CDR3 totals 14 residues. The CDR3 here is CAWSVWGNSYEQYF. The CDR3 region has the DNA TGTGCCTGGAGTGTATGGGGGAACTCCTACGAGCAGTACTTC.

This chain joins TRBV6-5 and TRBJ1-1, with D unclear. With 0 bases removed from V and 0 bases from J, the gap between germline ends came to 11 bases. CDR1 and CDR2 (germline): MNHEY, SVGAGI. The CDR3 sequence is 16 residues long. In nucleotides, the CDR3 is TGTGCCAGCAGTTACTCGAGAGCGGGTATGAACACTGAAGCTTTCTTT. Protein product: CASSYSRAGMNTEAFF.